Reported below is one T cell receptor (beta chain). Its antigen is not known. This record belongs to a study of cytomegalovirus exposure and HLA in healthy donors. Background on the study: Caucasian-associated ancestry cluster membership applied to less than 85% of some 400 genotyped donors. Study conclusions and caveats: The classifier, whose performance was assessed in both the original and validation cohorts, reportedly diagnosed cytomegalovirus status with high specificity and sensitivity.

Germline loops: CDR1 SGDLS, CDR2 YYNGEE. This CDR3 is 16 amino acids long. Trimming removed 0 bases from V and 1 base from J; junction bases left unmatched: 4. Primers: 60 Vbeta forward and 13 Jbeta reverse. Sequencing was performed with immunoSEQ multiplex PCR; in TCRdb, only in-frame clones are kept and a portion is missing. The sample has approximately 150,000 clones, around 77% seen once. The sequencing input was PBMCs. The rearrangement joins TRBV9 to TRBJ2-5; 9 nucleotides agree with TRBD1. This clonotype was sampled from a man aged 55 to 70 in good health and CMV-seronegative. The CDR3 DNA sequence: TGTGCCAGCAGCGTAGGGGGACAGGGACCCCAAGAGACCCAGTACTTC. It encodes CASSVGGQGPQETQYF.